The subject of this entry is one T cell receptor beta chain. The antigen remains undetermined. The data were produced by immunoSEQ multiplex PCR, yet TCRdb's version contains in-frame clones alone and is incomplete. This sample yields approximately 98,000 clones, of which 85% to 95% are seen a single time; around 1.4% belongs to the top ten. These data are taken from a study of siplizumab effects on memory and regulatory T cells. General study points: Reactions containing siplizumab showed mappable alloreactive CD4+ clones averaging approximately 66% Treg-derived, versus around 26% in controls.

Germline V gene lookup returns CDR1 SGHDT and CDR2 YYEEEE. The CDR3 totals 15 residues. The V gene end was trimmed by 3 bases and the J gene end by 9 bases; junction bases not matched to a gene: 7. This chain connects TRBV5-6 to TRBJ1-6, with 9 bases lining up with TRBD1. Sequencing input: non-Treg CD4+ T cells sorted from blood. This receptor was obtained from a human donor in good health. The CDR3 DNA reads TGTGCCAGCAGCTCCCCGGGACAGGGCAGTTCACCCCTCCACTTT. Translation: CASSSPGQGSSPLHF.